Listed below are T cell receptor beta chains from one sample, sequenced in a study of blood T cell repertoires in COVID-19. The assay was immunoSEQ multiplex PCR, and TCRdb's table has in-frame clones only and misses some. This sample has about 120,000 clones; roughly 82% occur once, and the top ten carry 8.1%. The sequenced material came from peripheral blood. The receptor set was obtained from a woman in her 40s with acute or convalescent COVID-19. Each CDR3 is given with its conserved first and last residue. A D gene is named only where the DNA matches it firmly. Only some rows state a clone size, as once, few, many or a class for expanded clones.

abundance,len,j_gene,d_gene,v_gene,CDR3aa,CDR3nt
.,16,TRBJ2-2,.,TRBV2,CASSEETGRSTGELFF,TGTGCCAGCAGTGAAGAAACAGGGCGGTCCACCGGGGAGCTGTTTTTT
.,18,TRBJ2-3,TRBD2,TRBV19,CASSRASGGDPTGDTQYF,TGTGCCAGTAGTCGTGCTAGCGGGGGGGACCCCACGGGGGATACGCAGTATTTT
once,15,TRBJ2-1,TRBD1,TRBV28,CASSSGGTGYNEQFF,TGTGCCAGCAGTTCAGGAGGGACAGGGTACAATGAGCAGTTCTTC
.,16,TRBJ2-3,.,TRBV3-1/TRBV3-2,CASSQDPGRGADTQYF,TGTGCCAGCAGCCAAGATCCGGGCAGGGGGGCAGATACGCAGTATTTT
once,16,TRBJ2-4,TRBD2,TRBV6-6,CASERGGVSSKNIQYF,TGTGCCAGCGAGCGGGGGGGGGTTTCTTCCAAAAACATTCAGTACTTC
once,15,TRBJ1-3,.,TRBV25-1,CASSLSRGRGNTIYF,TGTGCCAGCAGCCTGTCCCGAGGGAGAGGAAACACCATATATTTT
.,16,TRBJ2-1,TRBD2,TRBV19,CASSTRGGPRENEQFF,TGTGCCAGTAGTACCCGCGGGGGGCCGAGGGAGAATGAGCAGTTCTTC
.,12,TRBJ2-7,.,TRBV6-5,CATETATYEQYF,TGTGCCACCGAGACAGCCACCTACGAGCAGTACTTC
.,16,TRBJ2-3,.,TRBV5-5,CASSPPGLASTDTQYF,TGTGCCAGCAGCCCACCCGGACTGGCGAGCACAGATACGCAGTATTTT
.,13,TRBJ1-6,.,TRBV12-3/TRBV12-4,CASRWGPISPLHF,TGTGCCAGCAGATGGGGGCCCATTTCACCCCTCCACTTT
.,15,TRBJ2-7,TRBD2,TRBV2,CASSEGGVGSYEQYF,TGTGCCAGCAGTGAGGGAGGGGTGGGATCCTACGAGCAGTACTTC
.,16,TRBJ1-5,TRBD1,TRBV7-2,CASSLEWTGGNQPQHF,TGTGCCAGCAGCTTAGAGTGGACAGGCGGCAATCAGCCCCAGCATTTT
.,15,TRBJ2-5,.,TRBV4-2,CASSQDWGGTETQYF,TGTGCCAGCAGCCAAGACTGGGGGGGCACCGAGACCCAGTACTTC
.,15,TRBJ1-6,TRBD1,TRBV2,CASSDPGQGQSPLHF,TGTGCCAGCAGTGATCCGGGACAGGGTCAATCACCCCTCCACTTT
once,16,TRBJ1-3,TRBD1,TRBV7-9,CASSSGQPNSGNTIYF,TGTGCCAGCAGCTCGGGACAGCCTAACTCTGGAAACACCATATATTTT
.,17,TRBJ1-1,TRBD1,TRBV6-2/TRBV6-3,CASSSYGQGRRDTEAFF,TGTGCCAGCAGTTCATATGGACAGGGTCGTAGGGACACTGAAGCTTTCTTT
.,12,TRBJ1-2,TRBD1,TRBV2,CASRGTGYGYTF,TGTGCCAGCAGAGGGACAGGGTATGGCTACACCTTC
.,16,TRBJ1-6,.,TRBV14,CASSQEILQGGSPLHF,TGTGCCAGCAGCCAAGAAATACTCCAGGGCGGCTCACCCCTCCACTTT
.,18,TRBJ2-1,TRBD2,TRBV13,CASSRLAGAPLSYNEQFF,TGTGCCAGCAGCCGACTAGCGGGGGCCCCCCTCTCCTACAATGAGCAGTTCTTC
.,15,TRBJ2-1,.,TRBV5-1,CASSLRQASYNEQFF,TGCGCCAGCAGCCTGAGACAAGCCTCCTACAATGAGCAGTTCTTC
.,15,TRBJ1-3,.,TRBV9,CASSVGGSSGNTIYF,TGTGCCAGCAGCGTAGGAGGGTCCTCTGGAAACACCATATATTTT
.,15,TRBJ1-1,TRBD1,TRBV7-3,CASSPQTGVNTEAFF,TGTGCCAGCAGCCCGCAGACAGGGGTGAACACTGAAGCTTTCTTT
.,15,TRBJ2-2,.,TRBV5-6,CASSPVTQGGGELFF,TGTGCCAGCAGCCCGGTGACTCAAGGTGGCGGGGAGCTGTTTTTT
.,15,TRBJ2-2,.,TRBV7-2,CASSSTGSDTGELFF,TGTGCCAGCAGCTCTACAGGGTCTGACACCGGGGAGCTGTTTTTT
few,15,TRBJ1-3,.,TRBV6-5,CASISDFVSGNTIYF,TGTGCCAGCATTTCTGACTTTGTCTCTGGAAACACCATATATTTT
.,15,TRBJ1-2,TRBD1,TRBV10-3,CAIRYGTGGESGYTF,TGTGCCATCAGATACGGGACAGGGGGTGAGTCTGGCTACACCTTC
.,16,TRBJ1-4,TRBD1,TRBV7-9,CASSLRTGRLREKLFF,TGTGCCAGCAGCTTACGGACAGGAAGGCTTCGGGAAAAACTGTTTTTT
.,14,TRBJ2-1,.,TRBV11-3,CASSPAASPGEQFF,TGTGCCAGCAGCCCTGCAGCAAGTCCGGGGGAGCAGTTCTTC